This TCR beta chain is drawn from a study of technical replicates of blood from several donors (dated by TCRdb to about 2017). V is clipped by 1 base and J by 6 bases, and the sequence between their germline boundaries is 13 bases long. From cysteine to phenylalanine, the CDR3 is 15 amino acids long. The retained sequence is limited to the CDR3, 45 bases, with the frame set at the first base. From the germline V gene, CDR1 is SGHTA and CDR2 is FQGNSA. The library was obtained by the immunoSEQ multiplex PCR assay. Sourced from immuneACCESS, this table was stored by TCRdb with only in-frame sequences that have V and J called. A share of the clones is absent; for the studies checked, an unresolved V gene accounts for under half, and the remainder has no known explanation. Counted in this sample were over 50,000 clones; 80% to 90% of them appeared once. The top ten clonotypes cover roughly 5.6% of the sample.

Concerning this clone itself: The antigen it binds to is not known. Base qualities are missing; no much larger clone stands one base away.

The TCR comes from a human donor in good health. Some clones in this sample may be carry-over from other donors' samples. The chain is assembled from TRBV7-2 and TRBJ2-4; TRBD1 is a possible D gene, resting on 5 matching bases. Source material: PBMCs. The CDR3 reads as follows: CASSLGLGRGNIQYF. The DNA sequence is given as TGTGCCAGCAGCTTAGGGTTAGGTAGGGGAAACATTCAGTACTTC.